One and the same sample provided the 3 T cell receptor beta chains below, sequenced in a study of blood T cell repertoires in COVID-19. TCRdb's table, derived via immunoSEQ multiplex PCR, lists solely in-frame clones and lacks some. The sample has about 83,000 clones; 86% are singletons. Source material: peripheral blood. These receptors were obtained from a man aged 45-60 years with active COVID-19.

The rearrangement uses TRBV2 and TRBJ1-5; tentative D call: TRBD1 (5 bases). V lost 6 bases to trimming and J lost 3 bases, with 15 bases between them. This CDR3 is built from 15 residues. Germline V gives CDR1 SNHLY, CDR2 FYNNEI. CDR3: CASRDQGTNNQPQHF. The CDR3, as DNA: TGTGCCAGCAGGGACCAGGGAACAAACAATCAGCCCCAGCATTTT.

A single count supports this clone. The chain carries TRBV14 and TRBJ2-7; TRBD1 aligns across 8 bases. This CDR3 contains 14 residues. With 1 base clipped from V and 2 bases from J, the junction kept 1 base outside the gene matches. Germline CDR1 is SGHDN and CDR2 is FVKESK. The CDR3 bases are TGTGCCAGCAGCCAAGTGGACAGGGCCTACGAGCAGTACTTC. Translated: CASSQVDRAYEQYF.

This chain uses TRBV10-3 with TRBJ2-3; D may be TRBD1 (6 bases). The CDR3 extends over 15 amino acids. V was cut by 0 bases and J by 1 base, with 8 bases left in between. Germline V lookup: CDR1 ENHRY, CDR2 SYGVKD. CDR3 loop: CAISESDRRTDTQYF. CDR3 sequence (DNA): TGTGCCATCAGTGAGTCGGACAGACGCACAGATACGCAGTATTTT.